This T cell receptor beta chain was sequenced during a study of OX40 agonist ivuxolimab in advanced cancers. For the study at large: The dose-escalation cohort was about 86% male, with a mean age of about 60 years, ranging roughly 20 to 90. One hepatocellular carcinoma and a couple of cutaneous melanoma patients partially responded. General study points: Among the lowest levels of clonal expansion were found in partial responders at 0.1-3.0 mg/kg.

The repertoire was sequenced with immunoSEQ multiplex PCR; TCRdb's copy has only in-frame clones and lacks some. The repertoire holds roughly 53,000 clones, with approximately 83% as singletons. Looked up from germline, CDR1 is LNHDA and CDR2 is SQIVND (reference sequence). This CDR3 spans 15 amino acids. Trimming took off 3 bases at V and 0 bases at J, with 11 bases between the two ends. Points on this clone: What it binds is not known.

The chain couples TRBV19 to TRBJ1-1, with D perhaps TRBD1 (5 bases). Sequencing used CD4+ or CD8+ T cells sorted from blood, obtained in a trial of the OX40 agonist ivuxolimab. This receptor was obtained from an adult with an advanced solid tumor such as melanoma, head and neck, liver or kidney cancer. In nucleotides, the CDR3 is TGTGCCAGTAGTATGGGTATGACAGTGAACACTGAAGCTTTCTTT. Its translation: CASSMGMTVNTEAFF.